Listed below are T cell receptor beta chains from one sample, sequenced in a study of blood T cells in healthy people across ages. TCRdb re-called the 5' RACE reads with MiXCR, one entry per CDR3 protein. The sample carries 600,000 to 1,000,000 distinct CDR3 sequences, roughly 60% recorded once. The sequenced sample consisted of blood. These TCRs come from a man aged 25-45 years in good health. Each CDR3 is given with its conserved first and last residue. The D gene is left open where the match is weak. Clone size is shown for a subset of rows, as once, few, many or a class of expanded clone.

clone size: NA; V gene: TRBV20-1; J gene: TRBJ2-3; D gene: TRBD2; CDR3 DNA: TGCAGTGCTTTAGCGGGAGGAAGCTCTCGCCCAGATACGCAGTATTTT; CDR3 protein: CSALAGGSSRPDTQYF
clone size: few; V gene: TRBV6-5; J gene: TRBJ1-2; D gene: TRBD1; CDR3 DNA: TGTGCCAGCAGGCTCGGACAGGGAGTATATGGCTACACCTTC; CDR3 protein: CASRLGQGVYGYTF
clone size: NA; V gene: TRBV5-6; J gene: TRBJ2-2; D gene: NA; CDR3 DNA: TGTGCCAGCAGGAAAAGGACCGGGGAGCTGTTTTTT; CDR3 protein: CASRKRTGELFF
clone size: NA; V gene: TRBV2; J gene: TRBJ1-4; D gene: NA; CDR3 DNA: TGTGCCAGCTTTGACTATGGAAAACTGTTTTTT; CDR3 protein: CASFDYGKLFF
clone size: few; V gene: TRBV20-1; J gene: TRBJ2-4; D gene: NA; CDR3 DNA: TGCAGTGCCTTGACCGAGCGGGACATTCAGTACTTC; CDR3 protein: CSALTERDIQYF
clone size: NA; V gene: TRBV10-3; J gene: TRBJ2-1; D gene: TRBD1; CDR3 DNA: TGTGCCGCTTTGGGGACAGGGAATAGAAATGAGCAGTTCTTC; CDR3 protein: CAALGTGNRNEQFF
clone size: NA; V gene: TRBV18; J gene: TRBJ1-2; D gene: NA; CDR3 DNA: TGTGCCAGCTCACCATCGTCAGGGAATGGCTACACCTTC; CDR3 protein: CASSPSSGNGYTF
clone size: few; V gene: TRBV28; J gene: TRBJ2-7; D gene: NA; CDR3 DNA: TGTGCCAGCAGTGACATAGCGAGGTCCTACGAGCAGTACTTC; CDR3 protein: CASSDIARSYEQYF
clone size: NA; V gene: TRBV20-1; J gene: TRBJ2-5; D gene: NA; CDR3 DNA: TGCAGTGACCGCCGGGACATAAAACCCGAGACCCAGTACTTC; CDR3 protein: CSDRRDIKPETQYF
clone size: NA; V gene: TRBV20-1; J gene: TRBJ2-7; D gene: TRBD2; CDR3 DNA: TGCAGTGCTAGGGCTAGCGGGAGTGCCTACGAGCAGTACTTC; CDR3 protein: CSARASGSAYEQYF
clone size: NA; V gene: TRBV6-1; J gene: TRBJ2-3; D gene: NA; CDR3 DNA: TGTGCCAGCCGTGGTTGGGGCACAGATACGCAGTATTTT; CDR3 protein: CASRGWGTDTQYF
clone size: NA; V gene: TRBV7-2; J gene: TRBJ2-5; D gene: TRBD2; CDR3 DNA: TGTGCCAGCAGCTTGCCTAACAAAGGGCCGGGGGGGCCAGTTGAGACCCAGTACTTC; CDR3 protein: CASSLPNKGPGGPVETQYF
clone size: few; V gene: TRBV4-3; J gene: TRBJ1-2; D gene: TRBD1; CDR3 DNA: TGCGCCAGCAGCCAAGAGGGACAGACTTATGGCTACACCTTC; CDR3 protein: CASSQEGQTYGYTF
clone size: NA; V gene: TRBV15; J gene: TRBJ2-7; D gene: TRBD2; CDR3 DNA: TGTGCCACCAGCAGGGGCGGGAGGTCCTACGAGCAGTACTTC; CDR3 protein: CATSRGGRSYEQYF
clone size: NA; V gene: TRBV6-2/TRBV6-3; J gene: TRBJ2-5; D gene: TRBD2; CDR3 DNA: TGTGCCAGCAGAACCCTCAGCGGGGTGGAGACCCAGTACTTC; CDR3 protein: CASRTLSGVETQYF
clone size: NA; V gene: TRBV20-1; J gene: TRBJ2-1; D gene: NA; CDR3 DNA: TGCAGTGCTAGTTTTGAGCGGCAGTTCTTC; CDR3 protein: CSASFERQFF
clone size: NA; V gene: TRBV15; J gene: TRBJ1-2; D gene: NA; CDR3 DNA: TGTGCCACCAGCAGGCGAGGGGCGGAGGGCTATGGCTACACCTTC; CDR3 protein: CATSRRGAEGYGYTF
clone size: NA; V gene: TRBV5-1; J gene: TRBJ2-3; D gene: TRBD2; CDR3 DNA: TGCGCCAGCAGCGGGACTAACACAGATACGCAGTATTTT; CDR3 protein: CASSGTNTDTQYF
clone size: NA; V gene: TRBV7-2; J gene: TRBJ2-7; D gene: NA; CDR3 DNA: TGTGCCAGCAGCTTAGCGTTGAGGAGCTACGAGCAGTACTTC; CDR3 protein: CASSLALRSYEQYF
clone size: once; V gene: TRBV3-1; J gene: TRBJ1-1; D gene: NA; CDR3 DNA: TGTGCCAGCAGCCCTCGGCAGGGGCGATACACTGAAGCTTTCTTT; CDR3 protein: CASSPRQGRYTEAFF
clone size: NA; V gene: TRBV13; J gene: TRBJ2-7; D gene: TRBD2; CDR3 DNA: TGTGCCAGCAGCTCGACTAGCGGGGCTCCTGGGGAGCAGTACTTC; CDR3 protein: CASSSTSGAPGEQYF
clone size: few; V gene: TRBV4-1; J gene: TRBJ2-1; D gene: NA; CDR3 DNA: TGCGCCAGCAGCCCGGCTAGTAACTACAATGAGCAGTTCTTC; CDR3 protein: CASSPASNYNEQFF
clone size: NA; V gene: TRBV10-3; J gene: TRBJ2-5; D gene: NA; CDR3 DNA: TGTGCCATCAGTGAGTTTCGAACTAGCAGGGGTCAAGAGACCCAGTACTTC; CDR3 protein: CAISEFRTSRGQETQYF
clone size: few; V gene: TRBV4-1; J gene: TRBJ2-7; D gene: NA; CDR3 DNA: TGCGCCAGCAGCCAAGTAGGAAGTGAGCAGTACTTC; CDR3 protein: CASSQVGSEQYF
clone size: NA; V gene: TRBV7-8; J gene: TRBJ2-1; D gene: NA; CDR3 DNA: TGTGCCAGCAGCCCAGGGCATAATGAGCAGTTCTTC; CDR3 protein: CASSPGHNEQFF
clone size: NA; V gene: TRBV29-1; J gene: TRBJ1-4; D gene: NA; CDR3 DNA: TGCAGCGCGGATGTGGGGAATGAAAAACTGTTTTTT; CDR3 protein: CSADVGNEKLFF
clone size: few; V gene: TRBV7-2; J gene: TRBJ1-1; D gene: NA; CDR3 DNA: TGTGCCAGCAGACAATCGGGCGCCATGAACACTGAAGCTTTCTTT; CDR3 protein: CASRQSGAMNTEAFF
clone size: NA; V gene: TRBV4-1; J gene: TRBJ2-7; D gene: TRBD1; CDR3 DNA: TGCGCCAGCAGCCAAAAACTCACAGGGGTCGAGCAGTACTTC; CDR3 protein: CASSQKLTGVEQYF